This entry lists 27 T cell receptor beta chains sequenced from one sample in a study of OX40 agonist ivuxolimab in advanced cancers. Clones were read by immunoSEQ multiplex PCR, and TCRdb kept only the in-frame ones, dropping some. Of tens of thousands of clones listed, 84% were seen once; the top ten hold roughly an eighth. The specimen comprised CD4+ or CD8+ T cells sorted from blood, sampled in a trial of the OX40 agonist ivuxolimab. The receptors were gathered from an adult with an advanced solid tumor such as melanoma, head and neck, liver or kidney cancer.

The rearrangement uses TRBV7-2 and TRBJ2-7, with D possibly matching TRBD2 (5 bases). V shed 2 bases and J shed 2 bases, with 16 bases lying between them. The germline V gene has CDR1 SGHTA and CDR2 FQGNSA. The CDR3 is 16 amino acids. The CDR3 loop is CASSLPVLGNTYEQYF. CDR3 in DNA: TGTGCCAGCAGCTTACCTGTTCTCGGGAATACCTACGAGCAGTACTTC.

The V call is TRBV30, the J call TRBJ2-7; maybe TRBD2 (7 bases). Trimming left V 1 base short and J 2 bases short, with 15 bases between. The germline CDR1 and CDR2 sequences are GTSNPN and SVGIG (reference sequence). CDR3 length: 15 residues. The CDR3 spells CAWSGRGGVPYEQYF. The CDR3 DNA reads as TGTGCCTGGAGTGGGCGAGGGGGGGTCCCCTACGAGCAGTACTTC.

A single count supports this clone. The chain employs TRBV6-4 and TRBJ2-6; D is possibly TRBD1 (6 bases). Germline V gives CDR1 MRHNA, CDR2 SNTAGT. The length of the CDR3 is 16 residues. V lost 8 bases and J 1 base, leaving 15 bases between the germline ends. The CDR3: CASSDSGSSGANVLTF. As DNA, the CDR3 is TGTGCCAGCTCGGACAGCGGCTCATCTGGGGCCAACGTCCTGACTTTC.

CDR3 in DNA: TGCAGTGCTAGACGGGACTACGAGCAGTACTTC. Translated, it gives CSARRDYEQYF. This chain uses TRBV20-1 with TRBJ2-7, with D tentatively TRBD2 (5 bases). The CDR3 extends over 11 amino acids. CDR1 is DFQATT and CDR2 is SNEGSKA in the germline V gene (reference sequence). V lost 2 bases and J 3 bases, leaving 5 bases between the germline ends.

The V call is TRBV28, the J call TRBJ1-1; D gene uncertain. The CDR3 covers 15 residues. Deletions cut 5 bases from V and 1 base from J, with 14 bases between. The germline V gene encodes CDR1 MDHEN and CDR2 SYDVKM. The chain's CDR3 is CASSPLKEGNTEAFF. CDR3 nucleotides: TGTGCCAGCAGTCCCCTCAAGGAGGGGAACACTGAAGCTTTCTTT.

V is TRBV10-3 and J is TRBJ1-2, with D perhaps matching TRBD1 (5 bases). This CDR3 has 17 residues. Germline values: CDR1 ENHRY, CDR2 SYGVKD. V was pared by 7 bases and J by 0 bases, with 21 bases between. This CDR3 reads CAITSHPDSPSNYGYTF. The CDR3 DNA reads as TGTGCCATCACATCACACCCTGACAGCCCATCTAACTATGGCTACACCTTC.

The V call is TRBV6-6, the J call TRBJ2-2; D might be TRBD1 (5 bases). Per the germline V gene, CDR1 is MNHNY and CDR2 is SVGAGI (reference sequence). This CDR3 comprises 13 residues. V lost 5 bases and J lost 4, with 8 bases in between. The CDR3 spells CASSGRATGELFF. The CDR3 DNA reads TGTGCCAGCAGTGGCAGGGCCACCGGGGAGCTGTTTTTT.

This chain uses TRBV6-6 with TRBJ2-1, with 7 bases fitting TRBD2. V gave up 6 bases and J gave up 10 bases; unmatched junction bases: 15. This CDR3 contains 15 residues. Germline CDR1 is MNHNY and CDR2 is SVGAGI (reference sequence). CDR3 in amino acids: CASSPPFEAGREQFF. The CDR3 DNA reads TGTGCCAGCAGCCCCCCCTTTGAAGCGGGAAGGGAGCAGTTCTTC.

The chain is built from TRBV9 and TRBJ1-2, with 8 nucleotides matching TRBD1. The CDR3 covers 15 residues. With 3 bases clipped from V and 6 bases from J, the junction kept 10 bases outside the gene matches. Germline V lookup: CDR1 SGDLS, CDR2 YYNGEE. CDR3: CASSGRTGSEDGYTF. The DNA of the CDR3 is TGTGCCAGCAGCGGAAGGACAGGGTCGGAGGATGGCTACACCTTC.

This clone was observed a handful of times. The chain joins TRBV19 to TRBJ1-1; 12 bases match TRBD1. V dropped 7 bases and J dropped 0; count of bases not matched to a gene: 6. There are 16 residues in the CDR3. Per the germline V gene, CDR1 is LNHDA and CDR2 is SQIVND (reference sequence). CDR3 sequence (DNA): TGTGCCAGTAAGTCGGGACAGGGGGCAGTGAACACTGAAGCTTTCTTT. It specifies CASKSGQGAVNTEAFF.

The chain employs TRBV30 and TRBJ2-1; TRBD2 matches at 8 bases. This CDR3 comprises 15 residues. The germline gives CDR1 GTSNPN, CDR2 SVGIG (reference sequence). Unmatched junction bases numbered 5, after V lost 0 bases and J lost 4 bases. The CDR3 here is CAWSVDGGVYNEQFF. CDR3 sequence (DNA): TGTGCCTGGAGTGTGGACGGGGGGGTTTACAATGAGCAGTTCTTC.

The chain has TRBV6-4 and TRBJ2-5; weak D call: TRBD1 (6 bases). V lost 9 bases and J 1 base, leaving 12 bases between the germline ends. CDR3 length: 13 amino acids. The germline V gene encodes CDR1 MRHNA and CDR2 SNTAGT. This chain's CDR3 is CARWGTSQETQYF. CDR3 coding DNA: TGTGCCAGATGGGGGACATCCCAAGAGACCCAGTACTTC.

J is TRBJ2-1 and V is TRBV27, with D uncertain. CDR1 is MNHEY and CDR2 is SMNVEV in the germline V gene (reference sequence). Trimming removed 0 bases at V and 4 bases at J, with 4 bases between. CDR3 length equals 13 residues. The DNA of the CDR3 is TGTGCCAGCAGTTTATCCCAGTACAATGAGCAGTTCTTC. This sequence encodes CASSLSQYNEQFF.

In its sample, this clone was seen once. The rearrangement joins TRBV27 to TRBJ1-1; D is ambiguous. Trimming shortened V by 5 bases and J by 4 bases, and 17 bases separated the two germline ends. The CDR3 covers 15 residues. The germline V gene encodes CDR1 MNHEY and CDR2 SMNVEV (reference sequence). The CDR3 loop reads CASSVSSTLGTEAFF. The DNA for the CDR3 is TGTGCCAGCAGTGTGTCCTCTACTTTGGGCACTGAAGCTTTCTTT.

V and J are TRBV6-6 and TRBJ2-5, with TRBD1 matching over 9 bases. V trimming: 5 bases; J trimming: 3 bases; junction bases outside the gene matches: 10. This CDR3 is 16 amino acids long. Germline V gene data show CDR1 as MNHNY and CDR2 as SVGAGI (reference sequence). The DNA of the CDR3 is TGTGCCAGCAGTAACGATCCCGGGACAGGGAAAGAGACCCAGTACTTC. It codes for CASSNDPGTGKETQYF.

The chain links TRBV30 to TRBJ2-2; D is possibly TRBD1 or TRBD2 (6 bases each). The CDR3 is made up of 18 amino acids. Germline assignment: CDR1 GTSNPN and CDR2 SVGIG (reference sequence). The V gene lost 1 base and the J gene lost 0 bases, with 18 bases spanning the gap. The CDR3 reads CAWSGGTNIDANTGELFF. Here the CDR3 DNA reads TGTGCCTGGAGTGGCGGGACAAACATTGACGCGAACACCGGGGAGCTGTTTTTT. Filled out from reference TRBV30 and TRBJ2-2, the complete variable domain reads SQTIHQWPATLVQPVGSPLSLECTVEGTSNPNLYWYRQAAGRGLQLLFYSVGIGQISSEVPQNLSASRPQDRQFILSSKKLLLSDSGFYLCAWSGGTNIDANTGELFFGEGSRLTVL.

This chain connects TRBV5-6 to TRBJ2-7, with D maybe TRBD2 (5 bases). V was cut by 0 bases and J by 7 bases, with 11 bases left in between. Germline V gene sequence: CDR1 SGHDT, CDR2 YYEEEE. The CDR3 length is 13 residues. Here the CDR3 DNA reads TGTGCCAGCAGCTTGGGAAGCCCGGGAGAGCAGTACTTC. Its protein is CASSLGSPGEQYF.

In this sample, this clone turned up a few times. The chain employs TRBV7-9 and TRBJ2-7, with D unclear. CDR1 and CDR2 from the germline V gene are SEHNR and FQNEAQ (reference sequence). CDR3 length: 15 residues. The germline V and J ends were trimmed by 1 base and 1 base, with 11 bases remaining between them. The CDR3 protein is CASSLGPAHSYEQYF. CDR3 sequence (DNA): TGTGCCAGCAGCTTAGGTCCCGCTCATTCCTACGAGCAGTACTTC. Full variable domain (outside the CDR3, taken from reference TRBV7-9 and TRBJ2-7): DTGVSQNPRHKITKRGQNVTFRCDPISEHNRLYWYRQTLGQGPEFLTYFQNEAQLEKSRLLSDRFSAERPKGSFSTLEIQRTEQGDSAMYLCASSLGPAHSYEQYFGPGTRLTVT.

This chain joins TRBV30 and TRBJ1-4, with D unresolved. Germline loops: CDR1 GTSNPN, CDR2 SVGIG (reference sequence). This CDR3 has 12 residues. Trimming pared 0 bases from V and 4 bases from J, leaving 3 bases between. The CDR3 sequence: CAWSVLNEKLFF. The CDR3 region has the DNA TGTGCCTGGAGTGTCCTTAATGAAAAACTGTTTTTT.

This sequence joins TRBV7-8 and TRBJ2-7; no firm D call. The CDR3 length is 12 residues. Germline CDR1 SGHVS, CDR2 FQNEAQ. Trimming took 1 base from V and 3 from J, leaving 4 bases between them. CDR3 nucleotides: TGTGCCAGCAGCTTAGTAGTCTACGAGCAGTACTTC. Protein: CASSLVVYEQYF.

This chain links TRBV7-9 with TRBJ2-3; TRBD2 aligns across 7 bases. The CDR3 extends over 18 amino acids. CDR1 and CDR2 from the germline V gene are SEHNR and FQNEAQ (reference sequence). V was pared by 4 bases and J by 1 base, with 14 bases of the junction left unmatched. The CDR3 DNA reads TGTGCCAGCAGCTCCCCCTGGGGCGGGAGAGATCGCACAGATACGCAGTATTTT. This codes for CASSSPWGGRDRTDTQYF.

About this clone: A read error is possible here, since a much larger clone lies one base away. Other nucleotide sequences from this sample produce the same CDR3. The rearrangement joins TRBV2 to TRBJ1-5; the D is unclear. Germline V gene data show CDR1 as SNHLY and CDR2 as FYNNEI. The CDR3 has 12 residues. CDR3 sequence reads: CALGNSNQPQHF. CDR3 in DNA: TGTGCTCTAGGGAATAGCAATCAGCCCCAGCATTTT. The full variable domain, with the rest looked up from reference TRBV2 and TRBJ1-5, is EPEVTQTPSHQVTQMGQEVILRCVPISNHLYFYWYRQILGQKVEFLVSFYNNEISEKSEIFDDQFSVERPDGSNFTLKIRSTKLEDSAMYFCALGNSNQPQHFGDGTRLSIL.

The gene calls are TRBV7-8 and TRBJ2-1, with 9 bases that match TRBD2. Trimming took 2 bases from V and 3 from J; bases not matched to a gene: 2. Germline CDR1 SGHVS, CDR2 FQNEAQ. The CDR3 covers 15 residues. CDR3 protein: CASSLPAGGYNEQFF. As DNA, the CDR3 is TGTGCCAGCAGCTTACCAGCGGGAGGCTACAATGAGCAGTTCTTC.

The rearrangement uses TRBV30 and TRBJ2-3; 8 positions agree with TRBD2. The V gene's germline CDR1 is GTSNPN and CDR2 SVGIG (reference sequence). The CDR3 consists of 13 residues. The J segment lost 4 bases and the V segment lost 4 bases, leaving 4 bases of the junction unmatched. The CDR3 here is CAWTAGVADTQYF. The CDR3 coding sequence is TGTGCCTGGACAGCGGGAGTCGCAGATACGCAGTATTTT.

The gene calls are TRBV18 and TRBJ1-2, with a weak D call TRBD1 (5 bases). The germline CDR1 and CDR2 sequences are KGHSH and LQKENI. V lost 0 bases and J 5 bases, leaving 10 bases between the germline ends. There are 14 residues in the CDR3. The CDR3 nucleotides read TGTGCCAGCTCACCACCGGGGCAGCAGTATGGCTACACCTTC. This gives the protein CASSPPGQQYGYTF.

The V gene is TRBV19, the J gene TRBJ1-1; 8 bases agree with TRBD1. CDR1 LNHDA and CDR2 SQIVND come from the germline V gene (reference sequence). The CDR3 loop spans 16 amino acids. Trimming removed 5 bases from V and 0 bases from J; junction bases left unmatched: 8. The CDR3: CASSDTGTGLNTEAFF. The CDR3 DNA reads TGTGCCAGTAGTGATACCGGGACAGGTTTGAACACTGAAGCTTTCTTT.

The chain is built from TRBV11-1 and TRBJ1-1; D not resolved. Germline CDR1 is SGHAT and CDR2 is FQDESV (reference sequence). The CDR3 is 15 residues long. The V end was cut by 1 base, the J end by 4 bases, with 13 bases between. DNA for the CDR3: TGTGCCAGCAGCTTAGATTCCAGTTTTCTCACTGAAGCTTTCTTT. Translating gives CASSLDSSFLTEAFF. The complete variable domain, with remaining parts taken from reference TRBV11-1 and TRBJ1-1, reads EAEVAQSPRYKITEKSQAVAFWCDPISGHATLYWYRQILGQGPELLVQFQDESVVDDSQLPKDRFSAERLKGVDSTLKIQPAELGDSAMYLCASSLDSSFLTEAFFGQGTRLTVV.